These T cell receptor beta chains were read from a single sample in a study of cytomegalovirus exposure and HLA in healthy donors. Some clones are missing from TCRdb's copy, which holds only in-frame ones; the method was immunoSEQ multiplex PCR. The sample lists roughly 250,000 clones; about 83% were seen once. Source material: PBMCs. These receptors originate from a man between 18 and 35 years old in good health and CMV-seronegative. CDR3s include the opening cysteine and the closing phenylalanine or tryptophan. Fields, in order: D gene, V gene, clone size, J gene, CDR3 protein, CDR3 DNA. The D gene is left open where the match is weak. Clone size is given for some rows only: seen once, a few or many times, or a class if the clone is expanded.

-	TRBV5-1	-	TRBJ2-7	CASSVYGRNYEQYF	TGCGCCAGCAGCGTATACGGGAGAAACTACGAGCAGTACTTC
TRBD1	TRBV5-1	-	TRBJ2-7	CASRSRDRAYEQYF	TGCGCCAGCAGGTCCCGGGACAGGGCCTACGAGCAGTACTTC
TRBD2	TRBV6-5	once	TRBJ2-3	CASRGLAGADTQYF	TGTGCCAGCAGAGGACTAGCGGGGGCAGATACGCAGTATTTT
-	TRBV5-4	-	TRBJ1-2	CASSQGTNGYTF	TGTGCCAGCAGCCAGGGGACCAATGGCTACACCTTC
TRBD2	TRBV7-2	-	TRBJ2-7	CASSPRGRGSYEQYF	TGTGCCAGCAGCCCCCGAGGGCGGGGGAGTTATGAGCAGTACTTC
-	TRBV30	-	TRBJ1-5	CAWSVQGNQPQHF	TGTGCCTGGAGTGTACAGGGAAATCAGCCCCAGCATTTT
TRBD1	TRBV28	once	TRBJ2-7	CASSSPGQGVYEQYF	TGTGCCAGCAGTTCCCCTGGACAGGGCGTCTACGAGCAGTACTTC
-	TRBV28	-	TRBJ1-5	CASSLYPFTGGNQPQHF	TGTGCCAGCAGTTTATATCCCTTTACGGGGGGCAATCAGCCCCAGCATTTT
TRBD2	TRBV10-3	-	TRBJ2-3	CASAGDPGPPDTQYF	TGTGCCAGCGCGGGGGACCCGGGTCCCCCAGATACGCAGTATTTT
-	TRBV29-1	-	TRBJ2-3	CSVEGRGGTTDTQYF	TGCAGCGTTGAAGGGAGGGGGGGGACGACAGATACGCAGTATTTT
TRBD1	TRBV7-8	-	TRBJ2-7	CASSLRTGPYEQYF	TGTGCCAGCAGCTTAAGGACAGGCCCCTACGAGCAGTACTTC
TRBD1	TRBV2	-	TRBJ1-1	CASSEGLNRGPGRAFF	TGTGCCAGCAGTGAAGGCCTAAACAGGGGCCCTGGGAGAGCTTTCTTT
TRBD1	TRBV28	-	TRBJ1-5	CASSLLDREDQPQHF	TGTGCCAGCAGCCTATTGGACAGGGAGGATCAGCCCCAGCATTTT